Each of the 2 T cell receptor beta chains below was sequenced from the same sample in a study of T cells in Graves' hyperthyroidism and ophthalmopathy. Amplification of TCR beta CDR3 regions was performed using RNA transcripts as template. The primer set for the first-round RT-PCR of the TCR CDR3 was HTBI. MiXCR, run by TCRdb on the multiplex PCR reads, gives a single entry per CDR3 protein. The sample lists hundreds of thousands of distinct CDR3 sequences; roughly 13% were seen once. Sequenced: blood. The receptors come from a woman aged 40 to 50 with Graves' ophthalmopathy.

There are a few counts of this clonotype. V gene TRBV5-1 combines with J gene TRBJ2-3; no clear D. Germline CDR1 SGHRS, CDR2 YFSETQ. The V gene lost 1 base and the J gene lost 4 bases, with 7 bases spanning the gap. The CDR3 spans 13 residues. The DNA for the CDR3 is TGCGCCAGCAGCTTGATGGGGTCAGATACGCAGTATTTT. Translation: CASSLMGSDTQYF.

This clonotype was observed a few times. This chain connects TRBV11-3 to TRBJ2-1; 11 bases are a match to TRBD2. Germline V gene data show CDR1 as SGHNT and CDR2 as YENEEA. V lost 0 bases to trimming and J lost 0 bases; unmatched junction nucleotides: 7. The CDR3 has 19 amino acids. The CDR3 DNA is TGTGCCAGCAGCTTAGATAGCGGTCTAGCGGGAGGCTCCTACAATGAGCAGTTCTTC. This codes for CASSLDSGLAGGSYNEQFF. Variable domain in full (rest from reference TRBV11-3 and TRBJ2-1): EAGVVQSPRYKIIEKKQPVAFWCNPISGHNTLYWYLQNLGQGPELLIRYENEEAVDDSQLPKDRFSAERLKGVDSTLKIQPAELGDSAVYLCASSLDSGLAGGSYNEQFFGPGTRLTVL.